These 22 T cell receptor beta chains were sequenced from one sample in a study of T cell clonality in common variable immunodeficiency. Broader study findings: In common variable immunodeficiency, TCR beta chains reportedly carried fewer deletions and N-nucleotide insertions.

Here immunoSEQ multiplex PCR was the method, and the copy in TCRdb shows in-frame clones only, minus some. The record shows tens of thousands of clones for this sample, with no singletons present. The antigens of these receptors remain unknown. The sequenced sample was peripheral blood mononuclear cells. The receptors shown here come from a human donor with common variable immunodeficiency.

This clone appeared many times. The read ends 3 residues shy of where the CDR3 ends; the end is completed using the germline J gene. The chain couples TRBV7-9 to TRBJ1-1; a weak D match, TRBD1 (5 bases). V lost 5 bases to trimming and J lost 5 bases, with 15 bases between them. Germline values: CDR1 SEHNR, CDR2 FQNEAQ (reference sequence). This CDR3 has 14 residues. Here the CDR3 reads CASSAVRGSTEAFF. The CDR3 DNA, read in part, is TGTGCCAGCAGCGCAGTGCGGGGGAGTACTGAA.

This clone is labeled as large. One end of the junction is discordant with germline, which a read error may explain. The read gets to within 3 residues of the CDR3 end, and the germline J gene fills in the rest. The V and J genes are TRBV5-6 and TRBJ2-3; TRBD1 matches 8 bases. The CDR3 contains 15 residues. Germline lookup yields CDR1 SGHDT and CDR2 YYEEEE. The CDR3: CASSFRAGGTYTQYF. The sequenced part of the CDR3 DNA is TGTGCCAGCAGCTTTAGGGCAGGGGGCACATATACG.

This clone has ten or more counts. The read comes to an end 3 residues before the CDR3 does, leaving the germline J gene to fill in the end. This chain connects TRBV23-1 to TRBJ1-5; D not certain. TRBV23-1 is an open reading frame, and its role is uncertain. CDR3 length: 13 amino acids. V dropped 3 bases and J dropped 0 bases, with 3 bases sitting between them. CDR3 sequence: CASSHLSNQPQHF. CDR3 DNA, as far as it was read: TGCGCCAGCAGTCATCTTAGCAATCAGCCC.

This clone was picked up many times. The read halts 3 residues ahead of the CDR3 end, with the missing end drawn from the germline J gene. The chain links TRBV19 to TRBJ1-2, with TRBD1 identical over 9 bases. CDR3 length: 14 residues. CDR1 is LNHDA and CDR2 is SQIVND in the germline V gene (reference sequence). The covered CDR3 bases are TGTGCCAGTAGTATAGGAGGACAGGGGATAGGC. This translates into CASSIGGQGIG. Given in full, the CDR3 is CASSIGGQGIGYTF.

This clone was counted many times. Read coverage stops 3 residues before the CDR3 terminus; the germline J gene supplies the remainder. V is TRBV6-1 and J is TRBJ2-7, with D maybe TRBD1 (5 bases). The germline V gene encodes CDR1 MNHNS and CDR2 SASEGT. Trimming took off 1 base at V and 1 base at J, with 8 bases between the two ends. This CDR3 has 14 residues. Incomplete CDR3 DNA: TGTGCCAGCAGTGAAGGGGGCGAGTCCTACGAG. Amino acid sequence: CASSEGGESYE. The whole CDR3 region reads CASSEGGESYEQYF.

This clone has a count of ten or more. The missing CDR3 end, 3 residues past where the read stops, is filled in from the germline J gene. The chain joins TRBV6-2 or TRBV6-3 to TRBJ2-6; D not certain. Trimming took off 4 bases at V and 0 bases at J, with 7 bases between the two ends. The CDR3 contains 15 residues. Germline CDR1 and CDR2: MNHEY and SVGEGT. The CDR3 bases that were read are TGTGCCAGCAGTTCGGGTGGCTCTGGGGCCAACGTC. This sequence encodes CASSSGGSGANV. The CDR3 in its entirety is CASSSGGSGANVLTF.

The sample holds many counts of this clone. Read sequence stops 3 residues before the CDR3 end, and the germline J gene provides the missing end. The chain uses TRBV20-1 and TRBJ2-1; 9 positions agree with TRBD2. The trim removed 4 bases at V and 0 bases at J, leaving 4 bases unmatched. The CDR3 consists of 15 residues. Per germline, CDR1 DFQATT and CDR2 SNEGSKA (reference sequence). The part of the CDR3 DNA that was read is TGCAGTGCTATCGCTAGCGGGAACTCCTACAATGAG. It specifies CSAIASGNSYNE. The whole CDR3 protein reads CSAIASGNSYNEQFF.

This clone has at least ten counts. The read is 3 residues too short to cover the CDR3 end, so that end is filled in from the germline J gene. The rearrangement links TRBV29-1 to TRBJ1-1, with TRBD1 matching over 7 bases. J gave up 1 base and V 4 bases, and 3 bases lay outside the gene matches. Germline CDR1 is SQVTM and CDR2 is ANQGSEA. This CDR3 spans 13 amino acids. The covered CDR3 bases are TGCAGCGTTGGAGGGGGCCGGAACACTGAA. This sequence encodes CSVGGGRNTE. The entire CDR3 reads CSVGGGRNTEAFF.

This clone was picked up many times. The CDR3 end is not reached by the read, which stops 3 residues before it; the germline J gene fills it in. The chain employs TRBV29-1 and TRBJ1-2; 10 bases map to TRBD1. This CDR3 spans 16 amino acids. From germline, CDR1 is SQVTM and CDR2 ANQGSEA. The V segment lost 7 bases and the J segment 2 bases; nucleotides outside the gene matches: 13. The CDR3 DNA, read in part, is TGCAGCGCGGAACCGACAGGGGGCGGAGACAACTATGGC. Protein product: CSAEPTGGGDNYG. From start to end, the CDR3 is CSAEPTGGGDNYGYTF.

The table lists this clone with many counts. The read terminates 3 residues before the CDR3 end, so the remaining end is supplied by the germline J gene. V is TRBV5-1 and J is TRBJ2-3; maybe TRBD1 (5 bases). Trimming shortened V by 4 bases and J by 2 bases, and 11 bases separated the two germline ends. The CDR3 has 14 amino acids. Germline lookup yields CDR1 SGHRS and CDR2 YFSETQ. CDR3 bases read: TGCGCCAGCAGCGATCGGACAAACACAGATACG. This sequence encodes CASSDRTNTDT. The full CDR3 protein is CASSDRTNTDTQYF.

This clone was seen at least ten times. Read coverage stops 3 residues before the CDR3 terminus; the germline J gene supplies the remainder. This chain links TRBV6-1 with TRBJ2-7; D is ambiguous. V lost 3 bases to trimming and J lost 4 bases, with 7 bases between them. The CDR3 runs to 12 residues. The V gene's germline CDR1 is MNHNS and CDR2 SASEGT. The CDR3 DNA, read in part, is TGTGCCAGCAGTGATAAGGGTTACGAG. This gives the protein CASSDKGYE. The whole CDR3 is CASSDKGYEQYF.

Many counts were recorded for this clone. The sequenced CDR3 bases are TGTGCCAGCAGCTTAATGGGCGGGAGCGGTTACGAG. Its protein is CASSLMGGSGYE. The entire CDR3 is CASSLMGGSGYEQYF. V and J are TRBV7-3 and TRBJ2-7, with 7 bases lining up with TRBD2. The observed sequence ends 3 residues before the CDR3 terminus, with the missing tail filled in from the germline J gene. The germline gives CDR1 SGHTA, CDR2 FQGTGA. This CDR3 comprises 15 residues. V gave up 1 base and J gave up 4 bases; unmatched junction bases: 7.

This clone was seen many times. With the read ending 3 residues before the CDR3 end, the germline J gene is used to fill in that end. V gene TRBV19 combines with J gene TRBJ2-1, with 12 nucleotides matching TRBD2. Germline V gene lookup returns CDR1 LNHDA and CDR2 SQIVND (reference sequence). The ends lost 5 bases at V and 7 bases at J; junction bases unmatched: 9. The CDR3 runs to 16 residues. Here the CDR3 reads CASSPSGLAGFNEQFF. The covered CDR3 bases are TGTGCCAGTAGTCCATCGGGACTAGCGGGTTTTAATGAG.

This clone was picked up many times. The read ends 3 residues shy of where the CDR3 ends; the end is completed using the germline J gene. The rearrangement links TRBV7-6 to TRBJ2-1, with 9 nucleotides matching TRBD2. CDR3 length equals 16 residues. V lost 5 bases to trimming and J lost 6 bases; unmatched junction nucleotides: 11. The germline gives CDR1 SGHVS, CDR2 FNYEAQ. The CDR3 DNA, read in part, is TGTGCCAGCAGCCCGTTCTTGTTAGCGGGGGTCAATGAG. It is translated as CASSPFLLAGVNE. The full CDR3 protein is CASSPFLLAGVNEQFF.

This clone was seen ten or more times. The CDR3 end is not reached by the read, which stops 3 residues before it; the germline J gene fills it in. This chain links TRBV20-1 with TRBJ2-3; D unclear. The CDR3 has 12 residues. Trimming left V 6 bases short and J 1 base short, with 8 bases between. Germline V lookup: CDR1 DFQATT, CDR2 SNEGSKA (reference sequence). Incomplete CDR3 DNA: TGCAGTGCCCTAGTTCGCACAGATACG. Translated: CSALVRTDT. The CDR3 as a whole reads CSALVRTDTQYF.

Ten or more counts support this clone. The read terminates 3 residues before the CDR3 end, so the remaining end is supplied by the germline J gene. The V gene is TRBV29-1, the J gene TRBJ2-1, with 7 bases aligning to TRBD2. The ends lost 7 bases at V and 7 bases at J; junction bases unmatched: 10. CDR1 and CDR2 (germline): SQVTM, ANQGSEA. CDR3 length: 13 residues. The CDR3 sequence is CSAERTSLNEQFF. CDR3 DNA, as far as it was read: TGCAGCGCCGAGCGGACTAGTTTGAATGAG.

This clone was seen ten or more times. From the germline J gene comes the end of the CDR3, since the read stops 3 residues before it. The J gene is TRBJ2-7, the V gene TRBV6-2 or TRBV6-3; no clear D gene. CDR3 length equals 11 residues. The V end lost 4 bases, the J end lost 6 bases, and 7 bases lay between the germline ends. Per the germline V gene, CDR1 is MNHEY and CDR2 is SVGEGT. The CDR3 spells CASSLGPEQYF. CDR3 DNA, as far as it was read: TGTGCCAGCAGTTTAGGGCCCGAG.

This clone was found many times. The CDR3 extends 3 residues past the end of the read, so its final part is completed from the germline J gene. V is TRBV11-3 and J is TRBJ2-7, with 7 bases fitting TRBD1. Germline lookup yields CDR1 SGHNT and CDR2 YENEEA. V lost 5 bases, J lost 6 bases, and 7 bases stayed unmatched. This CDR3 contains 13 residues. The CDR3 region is CASSTRTGREQYF. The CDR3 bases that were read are TGTGCCAGCAGCACCCGGACAGGACGCGAG. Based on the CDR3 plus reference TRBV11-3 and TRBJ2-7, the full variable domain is EAGVVQSPRYKIIEKKQPVAFWCNPISGHNTLYWYLQNLGQGPELLIRYENEEAVDDSQLPKDRFSAERLKGVDSTLKIQPAELGDSAVYLCASSTRTGREQYFGPGTRLTVT.

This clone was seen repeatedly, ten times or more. CDR3 bases read: TGTGCCAGCAGCCCATTAAGGGGGAATGAAAAA. It codes for CASSPLRGNEK. The whole CDR3 region reads CASSPLRGNEKLFF. This chain links TRBV7-8 with TRBJ1-4, with a weak D call TRBD1 (6 bases). The sequenced fragment ends 3 residues before the CDR3 boundary, so the rest is inferred from the germline J gene. Trimming removed 5 bases from V and 5 bases from J, with 12 bases in between. The germline gives CDR1 SGHVS, CDR2 FQNEAQ. This CDR3 region has 14 residues.

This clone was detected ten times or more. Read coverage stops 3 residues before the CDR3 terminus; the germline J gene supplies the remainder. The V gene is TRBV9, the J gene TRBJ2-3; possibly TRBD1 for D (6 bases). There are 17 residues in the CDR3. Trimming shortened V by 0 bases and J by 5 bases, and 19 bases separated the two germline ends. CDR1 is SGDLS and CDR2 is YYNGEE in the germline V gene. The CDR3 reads CASSVATHGRGEDTQYF. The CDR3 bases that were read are TGTGCCAGCAGCGTAGCTACCCACGGCAGGGGAGAAGATACG.

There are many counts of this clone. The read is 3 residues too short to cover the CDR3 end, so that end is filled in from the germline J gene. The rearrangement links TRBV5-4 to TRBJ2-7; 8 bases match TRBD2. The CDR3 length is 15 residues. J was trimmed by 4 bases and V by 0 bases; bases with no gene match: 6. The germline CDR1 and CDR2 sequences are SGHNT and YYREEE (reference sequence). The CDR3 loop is CASSLEPGGIYEQYF. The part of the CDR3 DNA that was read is TGTGCCAGCAGCTTGGAACCGGGGGGGATTTACGAG. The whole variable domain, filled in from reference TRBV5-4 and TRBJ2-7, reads ETGVTQSPTHLIKTRGQQVTLRCSSQSGHNTVSWYQQALGQGPQFIFQYYREEENGRGNFPPRFSGLQFPNYSSELNVNALELDDSALYLCASSLEPGGIYEQYFGPGTRLTVT.

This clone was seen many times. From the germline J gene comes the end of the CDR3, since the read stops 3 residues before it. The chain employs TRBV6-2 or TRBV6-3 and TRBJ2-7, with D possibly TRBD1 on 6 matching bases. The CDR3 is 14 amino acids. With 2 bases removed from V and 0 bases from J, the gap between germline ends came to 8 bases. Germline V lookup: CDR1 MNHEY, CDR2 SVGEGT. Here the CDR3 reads CASSYTGLSYEQYF. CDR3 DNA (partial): TGTGCCAGCAGTTACACAGGGCTCTCCTACGAG.